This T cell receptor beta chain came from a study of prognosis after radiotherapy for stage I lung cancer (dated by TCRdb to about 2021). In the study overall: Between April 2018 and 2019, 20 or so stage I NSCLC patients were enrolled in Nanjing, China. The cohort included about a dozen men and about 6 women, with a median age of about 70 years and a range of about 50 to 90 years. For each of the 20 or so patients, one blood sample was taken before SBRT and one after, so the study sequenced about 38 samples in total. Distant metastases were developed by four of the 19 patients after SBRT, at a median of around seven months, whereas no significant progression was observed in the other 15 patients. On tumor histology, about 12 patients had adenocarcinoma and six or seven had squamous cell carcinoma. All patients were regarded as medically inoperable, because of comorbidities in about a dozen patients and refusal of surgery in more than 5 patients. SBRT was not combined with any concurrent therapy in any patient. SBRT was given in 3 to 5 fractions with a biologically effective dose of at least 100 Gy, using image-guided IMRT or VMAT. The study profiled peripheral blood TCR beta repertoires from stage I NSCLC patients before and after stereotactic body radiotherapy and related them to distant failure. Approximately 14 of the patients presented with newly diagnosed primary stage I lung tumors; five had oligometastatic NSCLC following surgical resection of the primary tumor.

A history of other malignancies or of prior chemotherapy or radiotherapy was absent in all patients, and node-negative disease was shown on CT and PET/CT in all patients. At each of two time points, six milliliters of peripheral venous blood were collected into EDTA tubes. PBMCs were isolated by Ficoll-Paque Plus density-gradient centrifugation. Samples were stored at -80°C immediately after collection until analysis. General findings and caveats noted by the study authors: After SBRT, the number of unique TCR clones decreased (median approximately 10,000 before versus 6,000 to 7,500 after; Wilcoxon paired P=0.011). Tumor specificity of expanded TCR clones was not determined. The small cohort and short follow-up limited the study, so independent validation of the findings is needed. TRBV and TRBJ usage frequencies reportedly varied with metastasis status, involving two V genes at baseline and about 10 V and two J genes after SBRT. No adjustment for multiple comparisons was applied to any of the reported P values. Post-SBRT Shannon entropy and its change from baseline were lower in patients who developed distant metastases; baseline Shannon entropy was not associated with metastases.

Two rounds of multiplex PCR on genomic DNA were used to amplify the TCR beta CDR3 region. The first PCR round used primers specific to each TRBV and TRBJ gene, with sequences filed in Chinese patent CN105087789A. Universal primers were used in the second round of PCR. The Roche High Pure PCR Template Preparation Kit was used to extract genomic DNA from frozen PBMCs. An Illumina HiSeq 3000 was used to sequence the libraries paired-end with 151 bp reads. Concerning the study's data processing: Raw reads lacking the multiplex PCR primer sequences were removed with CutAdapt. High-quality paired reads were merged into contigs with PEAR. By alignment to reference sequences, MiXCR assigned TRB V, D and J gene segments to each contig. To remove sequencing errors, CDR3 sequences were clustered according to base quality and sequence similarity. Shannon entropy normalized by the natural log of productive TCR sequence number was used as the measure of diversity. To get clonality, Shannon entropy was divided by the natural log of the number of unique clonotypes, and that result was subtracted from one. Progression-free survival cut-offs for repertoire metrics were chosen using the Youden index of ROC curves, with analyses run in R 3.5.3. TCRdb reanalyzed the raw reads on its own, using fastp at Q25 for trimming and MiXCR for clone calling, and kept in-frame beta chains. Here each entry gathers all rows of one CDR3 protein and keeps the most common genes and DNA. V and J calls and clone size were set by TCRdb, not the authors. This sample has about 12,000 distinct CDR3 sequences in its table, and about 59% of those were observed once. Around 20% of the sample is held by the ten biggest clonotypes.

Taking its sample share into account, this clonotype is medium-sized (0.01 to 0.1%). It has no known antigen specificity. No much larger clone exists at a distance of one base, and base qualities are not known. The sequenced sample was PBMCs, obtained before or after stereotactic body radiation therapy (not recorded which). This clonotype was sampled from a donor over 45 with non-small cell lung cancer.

For the CDR3, the sequence is CASSLVQAAYEQYF. Here is the DNA: TGTGCCAGCAGTTTGGTTCAGGCCGCCTACGAGCAGTACTTC. The V and J segments used are TRBV28 and TRBJ2-7, with the D segment identity uncertain. CDR1 and CDR2, per the germline V gene, are MDHEN and SYDVKM. The germline ends are 11 bases apart after V is trimmed by 3 bases and J by 2 bases. The CDR3, cysteine through phenylalanine, is 14 amino acids long. Only CDR3 DNA remains: 42 bases, in frame from the first base.